What follows are 8 T cell receptor beta chains derived from one specimen sequenced in a study of OX40 agonist ivuxolimab in advanced cancers. Generated by immunoSEQ multiplex PCR, the TCRdb table keeps only in-frame clones and is missing some. This table holds over 55,000 clones, about 86% found once. Material: CD4+ or CD8+ T cells sorted from blood, obtained in a trial of the OX40 agonist ivuxolimab. These TCRs come from an adult with an advanced solid tumor such as melanoma, head and neck, liver or kidney cancer.

The chain carries TRBV7-3 and TRBJ2-3; D perhaps matches TRBD2 (6 bases). This CDR3 is built from 14 residues. Germline V gene lookup returns CDR1 SGHTA and CDR2 FQGTGA. V was pared by 5 bases and J by 2 bases, with 11 bases between. The CDR3 region is CASSPGLSTDTQYF. DNA of the CDR3: TGTGCCAGCAGCCCAGGACTATCCACAGATACGCAGTATTTT.

This chain links TRBV6-5 with TRBJ2-4; D is uncertain. The CDR3 consists of 15 residues. V was pared by 5 bases and J by 0 bases, with 11 bases between. CDR1 MNHEY and CDR2 SVGAGI come from the germline V gene. In DNA form, the CDR3 reads TGTGCCAGCAGTGTCGACTTCCTAGCCAAAAACATTCAGTACTTC. This translates into CASSVDFLAKNIQYF.

This clone was counted a few times. This chain joins TRBV28 and TRBJ1-4; D ambiguous. The V and J ends lost 3 bases and 7 bases respectively, with 9 bases between them. Germline values: CDR1 MDHEN, CDR2 SYDVKM. The CDR3 has 13 amino acids. The CDR3 sequence is CASSFYQGEKLFF. As DNA, the CDR3 is TGTGCCAGCAGTTTTTACCAAGGTGAAAAACTGTTTTTT.

CDR3 loop: CASSPDQTGRNYGYTF. The CDR3, as DNA: TGTGCCAGCTCACCCGACCAGACAGGACGCAACTATGGCTACACCTTC. The genes are TRBV18 and TRBJ1-2; D is possibly TRBD1 (6 bases). CDR1 KGHSH and CDR2 LQKENI come from the germline V gene. The CDR3 loop spans 16 amino acids. The V end lost 3 bases, the J end lost 2 bases, and 16 bases lay between the germline ends.

J is TRBJ2-2 and V is TRBV10-3, with 9 bases that match TRBD2. The V segment lost 3 bases and the J segment 5 bases; nucleotides outside the gene matches: 4. The CDR3 totals 15 residues. Looked up from germline, CDR1 is ENHRY and CDR2 is SYGVKD. The DNA for the CDR3 is TGTGCCATCAGTGATATTAGCGGGAGAACCGGGGAGCTGTTTTTT. Its protein is CAISDISGRTGELFF.

The rearrangement joins TRBV12-5 to TRBJ2-7, with 10 bases that match TRBD2. The CDR3 runs to 19 residues. Germline-derived CDR1 and CDR2 are LGHNT and FRNRAP. Trimming removed 3 bases from V and 0 bases from J; junction bases left unmatched: 14. CDR3 nucleotide sequence: TGTGCTAGTGGTTTTAGGAGGACTCGACTAGCGGGTGGCTCCTACGAGCAGTACTTC. Translating it yields CASGFRRTRLAGGSYEQYF.

The chain employs TRBV6-1 and TRBJ2-1; unclear D gene. The CDR3 runs to 14 residues. The germline gives CDR1 MNHNS, CDR2 SASEGT. Trimming pared 2 bases from V and 9 bases from J, leaving 14 bases between. CDR3: CASSELMWWVEQFF. The CDR3 nucleotides read TGTGCCAGCAGTGAATTAATGTGGTGGGTTGAGCAGTTCTTC.

The chain combines TRBV19 with TRBJ2-3; D is ambiguous. The germline gives CDR1 LNHDA, CDR2 SQIVND (reference sequence). The CDR3 covers 13 residues. Trimming took off 7 bases at V and 2 bases at J, with 10 bases between the two ends. The CDR3 DNA reads as TGTGCCAGTATCAAGACGGACACAGATACGCAGTATTTT. Protein: CASIKTDTDTQYF.